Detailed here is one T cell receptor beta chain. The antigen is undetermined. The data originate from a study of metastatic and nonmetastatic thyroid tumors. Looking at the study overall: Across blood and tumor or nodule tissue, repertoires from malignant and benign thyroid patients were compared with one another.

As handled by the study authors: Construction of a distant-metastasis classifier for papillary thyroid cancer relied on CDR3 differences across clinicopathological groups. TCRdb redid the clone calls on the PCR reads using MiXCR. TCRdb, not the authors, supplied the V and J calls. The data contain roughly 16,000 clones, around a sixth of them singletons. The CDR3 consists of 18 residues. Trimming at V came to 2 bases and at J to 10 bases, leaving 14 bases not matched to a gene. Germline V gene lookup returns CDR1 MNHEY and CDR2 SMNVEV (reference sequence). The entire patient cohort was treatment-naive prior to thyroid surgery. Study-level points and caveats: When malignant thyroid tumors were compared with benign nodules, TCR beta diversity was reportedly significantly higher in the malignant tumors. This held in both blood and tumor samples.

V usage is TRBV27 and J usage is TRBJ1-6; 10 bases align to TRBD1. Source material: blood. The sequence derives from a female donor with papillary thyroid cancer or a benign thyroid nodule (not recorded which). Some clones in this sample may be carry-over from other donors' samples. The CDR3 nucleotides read TGTGCCAGCAGTTTAAGGGGGGCCTCCGGGACAGGGGCCTCACCCCTCCACTTT. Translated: CASSLRGASGTGASPLHF.